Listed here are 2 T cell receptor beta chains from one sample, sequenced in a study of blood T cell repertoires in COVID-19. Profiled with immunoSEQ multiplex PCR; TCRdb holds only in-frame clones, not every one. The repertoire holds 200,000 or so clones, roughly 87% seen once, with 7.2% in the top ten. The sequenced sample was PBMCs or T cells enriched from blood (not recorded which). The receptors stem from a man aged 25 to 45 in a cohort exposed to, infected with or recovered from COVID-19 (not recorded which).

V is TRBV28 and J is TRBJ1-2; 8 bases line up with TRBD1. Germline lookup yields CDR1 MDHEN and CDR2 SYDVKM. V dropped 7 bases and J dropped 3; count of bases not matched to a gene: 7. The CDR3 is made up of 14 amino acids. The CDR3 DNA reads TGTGCCAGCACCGGGACAGGAGTATACTATGGCTACACCTTC. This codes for CASTGTGVYYGYTF.

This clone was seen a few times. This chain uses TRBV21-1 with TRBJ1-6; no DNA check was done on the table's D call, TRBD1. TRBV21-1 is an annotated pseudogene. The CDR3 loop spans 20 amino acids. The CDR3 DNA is TGTGCCGGATACCAGGGTGGGGACAGAGACTACCAGCTACTAAATTCACCCCTCCACTTT. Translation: CAGYQGGDRDYQLLNSPLHF.